Presented here are 13 T cell receptor beta chains from one specimen sequenced in a study of cytomegalovirus exposure and HLA in healthy donors. The PCR was carried out with 60 Vbeta primers and 13 Jbeta primers. Assay used: immunoSEQ multiplex PCR; TCRdb lists only in-frame clones, some missing. Among about 140,000 clones listed, approximately 80% were seen once. The material sequenced was PBMCs. These receptors were taken from a man aged 30 to 45 in good health and CMV-seronegative.

The rearrangement joins TRBV11-2 to TRBJ2-7, with a possible D match to TRBD1 (5 bases). V was clipped by 2 bases and J by 0 bases, with 11 bases between them. Germline V gene lookup returns CDR1 SGHAT and CDR2 FQNNGV. This CDR3 has 15 residues. The CDR3 DNA sequence: TGTGCCAGCAGCTTAATCTCGCAGGGCTCCTACGAGCAGTACTTC. Amino acid sequence: CASSLISQGSYEQYF.

The chain links TRBV7-2 to TRBJ1-2; 9 bases fit TRBD1. V shed 0 bases and J 4 bases; nucleotides not matched to a gene: 6. Germline-derived CDR1 and CDR2 are SGHTA and FQGNSA. CDR3 length: 16 amino acids. The CDR3, as DNA: TGTGCCAGCAGCTTAGCGGAGACAGGGGGGGCCTATGGCTACACCTTC. Its translation is CASSLAETGGAYGYTF.

This chain uses TRBV19 with TRBJ1-4; D unresolved. Trimming took 6 bases from V and 8 from J, leaving 13 bases between them. The CDR3 has 13 residues. CDR1 is LNHDA, CDR2 SQIVND, per germline (reference sequence). The CDR3, as DNA: TGTGCCAGTAGAGCCCTGCGGCGCGAAAAACTGTTTTTT. Amino acids: CASRALRREKLFF.

This chain joins TRBV25-1 and TRBJ2-7, with TRBD2 matching over 7 bases. The V gene end was trimmed by 6 bases and the J gene end by 7 bases; junction bases not matched to a gene: 9. CDR1 is MGHDK, CDR2 SYGVNS, per germline. CDR3 size: 13 residues. The CDR3 region has the DNA TGTGCCAGCAGGATGGCGGGAGTACAAGAGCAGTACTTC. Residues: CASRMAGVQEQYF.

Here the CDR3 reads CASSPEGFTNEKLFF. The CDR3 DNA reads as TGCGCCAGCAGCCCCGAGGGCTTCACTAATGAAAAACTGTTTTTT. V gene TRBV5-1 combines with J gene TRBJ1-4; D unresolved. V lost 4 bases, J lost 2 bases, and 12 bases lay in between. Germline V lookup: CDR1 SGHRS, CDR2 YFSETQ. CDR3 length: 15 amino acids. The variable domain in full, completed from reference TRBV5-1 and TRBJ1-4, reads KAGVTQTPRYLIKTRGQQVTLSCSPISGHRSVSWYQQTPGQGLQFLFEYFSETQRNKGNFPGRFSGRQFSNSRSEMNVSTLELGDSALYLCASSPEGFTNEKLFFGSGTQLSVL.

The chain recombines TRBV6-5 with TRBJ2-1; possibly TRBD2 for D (6 bases). The germline V and J ends were trimmed by 2 bases and 5 bases, with 13 bases remaining between them. This CDR3 has 15 amino acids. Germline CDR1 MNHEY, CDR2 SVGAGI. The CDR3 is CASSYVRAGHNEQFF. DNA of the CDR3: TGTGCCAGCAGTTACGTCAGGGCGGGACACAATGAGCAGTTCTTC.

The chain carries TRBV10-3 and TRBJ2-7; 7 positions agree with TRBD2. J lost 2 bases, V lost 0 bases, and 4 bases had no gene match. This CDR3 has 15 residues. Germline V gene lookup returns CDR1 ENHRY and CDR2 SYGVKD. CDR3 region: CAISESGTTAYEQYF. In DNA form, the CDR3 reads TGTGCCATCAGTGAGTCCGGGACTACTGCCTACGAGCAGTACTTC.

This clone has a handful of counts. This chain links TRBV28 with TRBJ1-1; 10 bases are shared with TRBD1. This CDR3 has 14 residues. CDR1 is MDHEN, CDR2 SYDVKM, per germline. V trimming: 3 bases; J trimming: 4 bases; junction bases outside the gene matches: 2. CDR3 DNA sequence: TGTGCCAGCAGTTTCTGGACAGGGGGCACTGAAGCTTTCTTT. It specifies CASSFWTGGTEAFF.

The CDR3 reads CASSSTSGSINEQFF. The CDR3 bases are TGTGCCAGCAGCTCGACTAGCGGGAGTATAAATGAGCAGTTCTTC. The chain couples TRBV5-4 to TRBJ2-1; 12 bases line up with TRBD2. From germline, CDR1 is SGHNT and CDR2 YYREEE (reference sequence). The CDR3 consists of 15 residues. The ends lost 3 bases at V and 7 bases at J; junction bases unmatched: 5.

This clone showed up just a few times. This chain links TRBV6-1 with TRBJ1-5, with 7 bases that match TRBD1. The trim removed 11 bases at V and 5 bases at J, leaving 6 bases unmatched. The germline CDR1 and CDR2 sequences are MNHNS and SASEGT. This CDR3 region has 12 residues. The DNA of the CDR3 is TGTGCCGGGGGGACAGACCATCAGCCCCAGCATTTT. It translates to CAGGTDHQPQHF.

The chain joins TRBV19 to TRBJ1-1; D is ambiguous. The CDR3 sequence is 14 residues long. The V gene lost 9 bases and the J gene lost 5 bases, with 19 bases spanning the gap. CDR1 LNHDA and CDR2 SQIVND come from the germline V gene (reference sequence). The chain's CDR3 is CASTDIAFTTEAFF. The CDR3 coding sequence is TGTGCCAGCACCGACATCGCATTTACTACTGAAGCTTTCTTT. The whole variable domain, filled in from reference TRBV19 and TRBJ1-1, reads DGGITQSPKYLFRKEGQNVTLSCEQNLNHDAMYWYRQDPGQGLRLIYYSQIVNDFQKGDIAEGYSVSREKKESFPLTVTSAQKNPTAFYLCASTDIAFTTEAFFGQGTRLTVV.

The genes are TRBV5-1 and TRBJ2-5, with 7 bases aligning to TRBD2. The DNA end is more similar to TRBJ2-7, so the J call may be wrong. Germline V CDR1 and CDR2: SGHRS, YFSETQ. There are 14 residues in the CDR3. The CDR3 loop reads CASSTLANSYEQYF. CDR3 DNA sequence: TGCGCCAGCAGCACACTAGCGAATTCCTACGAGCAGTACTTC.

In its sample, this clone was seen once. The chain couples TRBV6-1 to TRBJ2-5; 7 bases are a match to TRBD2. Germline-derived CDR1 and CDR2 are MNHNS and SASEGT. The CDR3 extends over 13 amino acids. V gave up 4 bases and J gave up 1 base; unmatched junction bases: 0. This CDR3 reads CASSGTSQETQYF. The DNA for the CDR3 is TGTGCCAGCAGTGGGACTAGCCAAGAGACCCAGTACTTC.